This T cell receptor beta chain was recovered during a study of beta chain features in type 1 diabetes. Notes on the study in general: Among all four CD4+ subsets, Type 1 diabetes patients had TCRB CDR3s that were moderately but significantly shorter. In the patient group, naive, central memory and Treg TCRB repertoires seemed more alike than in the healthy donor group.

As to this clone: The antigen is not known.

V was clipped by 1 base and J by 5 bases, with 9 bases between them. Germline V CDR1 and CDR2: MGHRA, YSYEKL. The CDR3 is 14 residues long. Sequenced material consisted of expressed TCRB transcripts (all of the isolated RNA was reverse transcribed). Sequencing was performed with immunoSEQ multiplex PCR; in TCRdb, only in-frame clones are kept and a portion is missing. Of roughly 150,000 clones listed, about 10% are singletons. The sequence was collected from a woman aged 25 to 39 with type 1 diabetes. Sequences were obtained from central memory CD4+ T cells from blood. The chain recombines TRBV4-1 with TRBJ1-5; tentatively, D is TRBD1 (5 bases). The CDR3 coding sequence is TGCGCCAGCAGCCAAGTACAGGATCATCAGCCCCAGCATTTT. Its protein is CASSQVQDHQPQHF.